This TCR beta chain was identified in a study of persistence of HIV-infected CD4 T cells. This was the immunoSEQ version 4 assay in survey mode. Sequencing used immunoSEQ multiplex PCR; TCRdb keeps in-frame clones, though not all of them. In the table there are about 45,000 clones, 91% of which are singletons. The study, taken as a whole, reports: Degenerate expanded CDR3beta sequences were enriched among CMV- and Gag-responding cells. TCRbeta richness was lower in CMV- and Gag-responding cells than in anti-CD3/anti-CD28-responding cells.

Cells were stimulated nonspecifically with anti-CD3/anti-CD28 magnetic beads. Sorting of responding CD4+ T cells relied on upregulated CD40 ligand together with CD69. Germline V lookup: CDR1 SGHTA, CDR2 FQGTGA. This CDR3 region has 15 residues. As to this clone: Antigen specificity is unknown. A junction end diverges from the germline sequence, so it may reflect a read error.

Here the sequenced sample was CD4+ T cells sorted from PBMCs after approximately 19-hour stimulation, taken from a patient who received antiretroviral therapy. This clonotype was obtained from an adult man with HIV who was CMV-seropositive. The chain is built from TRBV7-3 and TRBJ2-7; 7 nucleotides agree with TRBD1. The CDR3 protein is CVSSLTGTASYEQYF. Written as DNA, the CDR3 is TGTGTCAGCAGCTTAACGGGGACAGCCTCCTACGAGCAGTACTTC.